Below are 21 T cell receptor beta chains sequenced from a single sample in a study of metastatic and nonmetastatic thyroid tumors. Until they underwent thyroid surgery, no patient had received any treatment. TCRdb re-analyzed the PCR reads through MiXCR. Here the sample spans more than 40,000 clones, around 28% being singletons. Sequencing was carried out using blood. The receptors were sampled from a male donor with papillary thyroid cancer or a benign thyroid nodule (not recorded which). Some clones in this sample may be carry-over from other donors' samples.

This clone was detected many times. The chain is built from TRBV6-2 or TRBV6-3 and TRBJ2-7; D remains ambiguous. With 0 bases removed from V and 3 bases from J, the gap between germline ends came to 3 bases. Germline CDR1 reads MNHEY; CDR2 reads SVGEGT. The CDR3 loop spans 12 amino acids. The CDR3 sequence is CASSYSVYEQYF. The DNA for the CDR3 is TGTGCCAGCAGTTACTCAGTCTACGAGCAGTACTTC.

The gene calls are TRBV20-1 and TRBJ1-1; the D is unclear. From germline, CDR1 is DFQATT and CDR2 SNEGSKA (reference sequence). V lost 6 bases and J lost 0, with 17 bases in between. The CDR3 runs to 15 residues. CDR3 in amino acids: CSAYTPARLNTEAFF. The DNA for the CDR3 is TGCAGTGCCTATACGCCCGCCAGGTTGAACACTGAAGCTTTCTTT.

CDR3 sequence: CASSVGGNGEDGYTF. In DNA, the CDR3 is TGTGCCAGCAGCGTAGGGGGAAACGGGGAAGATGGCTACACCTTC. The chain has TRBV9 and TRBJ1-2, with unresolved D. This CDR3 contains 15 residues. The ends were cut back, 0 bases at V and 6 bases at J, with 15 bases in the middle. Germline V gene data show CDR1 as SGDLS and CDR2 as YYNGEE.

There are many counts of this clone. The rearrangement joins TRBV13 to TRBJ1-1, with D possibly being TRBD1 (6 bases). The CDR3 is 14 amino acids. Between the trimmed V and J ends, which lost 5 bases and 5 bases, there was a span of 15 bases. Germline CDR1 reads PRHDT; CDR2 reads FYEKMQ (reference sequence). This CDR3 reads CASSLNGGLTEAFF. CDR3 nucleotides: TGTGCCAGCAGCCTGAATGGGGGGCTGACTGAAGCTTTCTTT.

This chain uses TRBV4-2 with TRBJ1-6; D is unresolved. The V end was cut by 4 bases, the J end by 14 bases, with 24 bases between. Germline V gene lookup returns CDR1 LGHNA and CDR2 YNFKEQ. The CDR3 sequence is 16 residues long. CDR3 loop: CASSLETSLDGDTLHF. DNA of the CDR3: TGTGCCAGCAGCCTAGAAACCAGCCTCGACGGCGACACCCTCCACTTT.

In its sample, this clone was seen many times. The CDR3 loop reads CASSSNIRGEQYF. CDR3 DNA sequence: TGTGCCAGCAGTTCGAATATCCGGGGCGAGCAGTACTTC. The J gene is TRBJ2-7, the V gene TRBV12-3 or TRBV12-4; D perhaps matches TRBD2 (5 bases). This CDR3 region has 13 residues. Trimming pared 4 bases from V and 6 bases from J, leaving 13 bases between.

The V and J genes are TRBV7-8 and TRBJ2-3; 12 bases are shared with TRBD2. CDR1 is SGHVS and CDR2 is FQNEAQ in the germline V gene. After removal of 5 bases from V and 0 bases from J, the junction contained 3 bases not matched to a gene. This CDR3 is built from 16 residues. The CDR3 here is CASSGLAGFSTDTQYF. The CDR3, as DNA: TGTGCCAGCAGCGGACTAGCGGGATTTAGCACAGATACGCAGTATTTT.

This clone occurred a few times. V usage is TRBV10-3 and J usage is TRBJ1-2, with D possibly TRBD1 on 6 matching bases. The CDR3 loop spans 13 amino acids. V gave up 9 bases and J gave up 5 bases, with 16 bases separating them. Per germline, CDR1 ENHRY and CDR2 SYGVKD. CDR3 amino acids: CAIPTQGSYGYTF. For the CDR3, the DNA is TGTGCCATACCTACACAGGGTTCGTATGGCTACACCTTC.

There are many counts of this clone. The rearrangement joins TRBV10-3 to TRBJ2-7; D is perhaps TRBD2 (5 bases). Trimming took off 0 bases at V and 2 bases at J, with 11 bases between the two ends. CDR3 length: 15 amino acids. CDR1 and CDR2 (germline): ENHRY, SYGVKD. The CDR3 DNA sequence: TGTGCCATCAGTGAGTCGAACGGGAACACCTACGAGCAGTACTTC. Protein sequence: CAISESNGNTYEQYF.

The table lists this clone with many counts. The chain employs TRBV6-1 and TRBJ2-5; D gene uncertain. The CDR3 extends over 11 amino acids. Per the germline V gene, CDR1 is MNHNS and CDR2 is SASEGT. The V end was cut by 6 bases, the J end by 3 bases, with 5 bases between. CDR3: CASSREETQYF. The DNA of the CDR3 is TGTGCCAGCAGCAGAGAAGAGACCCAGTACTTC.

This chain connects TRBV11-1 to TRBJ2-2; 9 nucleotides align to TRBD1. Germline V gene lookup returns CDR1 SGHAT and CDR2 FQDESV (reference sequence). The CDR3 has 16 amino acids. The trim removed 5 bases at V and 9 bases at J, leaving 13 bases unmatched. CDR3 region: CASSAGQGANTWELFF. The CDR3 coding sequence is TGTGCCAGCAGCGCGGGACAGGGTGCGAACACTTGGGAGCTGTTTTTT.

The genes are TRBV5-1 and TRBJ2-1; D remains unclear. The germline gives CDR1 SGHRS, CDR2 YFSETQ. This CDR3 spans 14 amino acids. The V gene lost 0 bases and the J gene lost 0 bases, with 4 bases spanning the gap. The CDR3 DNA is TGCGCCAGCAGCTTGGGGGGCTCCTACAATGAGCAGTTCTTC. It translates to CASSLGGSYNEQFF.

This clone showed up just a few times. The chain employs TRBV10-1 and TRBJ2-7; 7 bases are a match to TRBD1. Germline V lookup: CDR1 WNHNN, CDR2 SYGVQD (reference sequence). V was pared by 2 bases and J by 3 bases, with 10 bases of the junction left unmatched. This CDR3 comprises 16 residues. CDR3 protein: CASSEEQGVSYYEQYF. The CDR3 DNA reads TGCGCCAGCAGTGAGGAGCAGGGGGTCTCATACTACGAGCAGTACTTC.

This clone came up many times. The CDR3 DNA reads as TGTGCCAGCAGTCGGACAGGGGGTGGCTACACCTTC. It is translated as CASSRTGGGYTF. This rearrangement joins TRBV28 to TRBJ1-2, with 10 positions matching TRBD1. Per germline, CDR1 MDHEN and CDR2 SYDVKM. Unmatched junction bases numbered 1, after V lost 5 bases and J lost 7 bases. This CDR3 spans 12 amino acids.

This chain connects TRBV5-1 to TRBJ2-3; TRBD1 is a possible D gene (6 bases). The V end was cut by 4 bases, the J end by 1 base, with 13 bases between. The V gene's germline CDR1 is SGHRS and CDR2 YFSETQ. This CDR3 comprises 15 residues. The CDR3 protein is CASSPRGIGTDTQYF. The CDR3 DNA reads as TGCGCCAGCAGCCCAAGGGGGATTGGCACAGATACGCAGTATTTT. Full variable domain (remainder filled in from reference TRBV5-1 and TRBJ2-3): KAGVTQTPRYLIKTRGQQVTLSCSPISGHRSVSWYQQTPGQGLQFLFEYFSETQRNKGNFPGRFSGRQFSNSRSEMNVSTLELGDSALYLCASSPRGIGTDTQYFGPGTRLTVL.

This clone has at least ten counts. The rearrangement links TRBV12-3 or TRBV12-4 to TRBJ2-5; 11 bases fit TRBD2. This CDR3 has 15 amino acids. Germline trimming cut 5 bases from V and 4 bases from J; bases unmatched to any gene: 6. The chain's CDR3 is CASSPIAGGGETQYF. The DNA for the CDR3 is TGTGCCAGCAGTCCGATAGCGGGAGGGGGAGAGACCCAGTACTTC.

In this sample, this clone turned up many times. Other DNA sequences from this sample encode an identical CDR3 as well. V and J are TRBV19 and TRBJ2-7; TRBD1 might be the D (5 bases). The germline V gene has CDR1 LNHDA and CDR2 SQIVND (reference sequence). V lost 3 bases and J 1 base, leaving 16 bases between the germline ends. This CDR3 has 16 residues. CDR3 DNA: TGTGCCAGTAGTATCGGGTTCCAGGGTAGTTCCTACGAGCAGTACTTC. This sequence encodes CASSIGFQGSSYEQYF.

In its sample, this clone was seen a few times. The rearrangement uses TRBV27 and TRBJ1-1, with D hard to call. The CDR3 has 14 amino acids. Per germline, CDR1 MNHEY and CDR2 SMNVEV (reference sequence). V was pared by 2 bases and J by 11 bases, with 18 bases between. Written as DNA, the CDR3 is TGTGCCAGCAGTTTAATCGGCGGAACAAGCGGGGCTTTCTTT. As protein: CASSLIGGTSGAFF.

This clone was seen at least ten times. Within the sample, other DNA sequences also encode this same CDR3. CDR3 sequence: CASSGRDRGLGETQYF. The CDR3 bases are TGTGCCAGCAGTGGCCGGGACAGGGGGCTTGGGGAGACCCAGTACTTC. The rearrangement links TRBV2 to TRBJ2-5, with TRBD1 matching 12 bases. The junction had 8 bases not matched to a gene; V was cut back by 4 bases and J by 5 bases. CDR1 SNHLY and CDR2 FYNNEI come from the germline V gene. The CDR3 spans 16 residues.

This clone was seen once. The CDR3 protein is CAGGRSGVAQEQYF. In DNA, the CDR3 is TGTGCCGGAGGGAGAAGCGGGGTGGCTCAAGAGCAGTACTTC. This chain links TRBV10-3 with TRBJ2-7; 7 nucleotides agree with TRBD2. Germline V CDR1 and CDR2: ENHRY, SYGVKD. The CDR3 sequence is 14 residues long. V lost 11 bases to trimming and J lost 7 bases; unmatched junction nucleotides: 17.

This chain joins TRBV20-1 and TRBJ1-5; D may be TRBD1 (5 bases). CDR3 length equals 14 residues. The V gene lost 4 bases and the J gene lost 4 bases, with 14 bases spanning the gap. The V gene's germline CDR1 is DFQATT and CDR2 SNEGSKA (reference sequence). The CDR3, as DNA: TGCAGTGCTAATATCGGGACGGGGAATCAGCCCCAGCATTTT. This codes for CSANIGTGNQPQHF.